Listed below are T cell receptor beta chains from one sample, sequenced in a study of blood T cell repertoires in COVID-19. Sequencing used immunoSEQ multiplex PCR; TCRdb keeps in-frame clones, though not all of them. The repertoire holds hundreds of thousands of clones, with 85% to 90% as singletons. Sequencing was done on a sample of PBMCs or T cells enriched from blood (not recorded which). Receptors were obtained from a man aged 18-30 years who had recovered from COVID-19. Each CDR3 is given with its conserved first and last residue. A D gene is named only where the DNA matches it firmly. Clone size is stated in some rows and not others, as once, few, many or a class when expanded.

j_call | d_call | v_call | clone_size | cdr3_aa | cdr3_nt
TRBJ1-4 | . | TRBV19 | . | CASSTTSATNEKLFF | TGTGCCAGTAGTACCACTTCTGCAACTAATGAAAAACTGTTTTTT
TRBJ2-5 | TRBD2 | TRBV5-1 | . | CASSRLAGEETQYF | TGCGCCAGCAGCCGACTAGCGGGGGAAGAGACCCAGTACTTC
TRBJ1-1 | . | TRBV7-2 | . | CASSLVRAGIMNTEAFF | TGTGCCAGCAGCTTAGTTCGGGCGGGGATCATGAACACTGAAGCTTTCTTT
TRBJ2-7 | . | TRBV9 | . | CASSVEGGTSYEQYF | TGTGCCAGCAGCGTAGAAGGGGGTACCTCCTACGAGCAGTACTTC
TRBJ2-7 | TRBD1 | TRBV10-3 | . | CAISDRTGGGEQYF | TGTGCCATCAGTGATAGAACAGGGGGTGGTGAGCAGTACTTC
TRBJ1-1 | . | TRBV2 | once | CASSDWVGPAFF | TGTGCCAGCAGTGATTGGGTGGGGCCTGCTTTCTTT
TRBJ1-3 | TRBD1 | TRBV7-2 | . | CASSLATGAGNTIYF | TGTGCCAGCAGCTTAGCCACAGGGGCTGGAAACACCATATATTTT
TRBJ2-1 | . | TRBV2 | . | CASSLQNPQFF | TGTGCCAGCAGCCTACAGAATCCGCAGTTCTTC
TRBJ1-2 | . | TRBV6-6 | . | CASSYYHGGPDGYTF | TGTGCCAGCAGTTATTACCACGGGGGGCCGGATGGCTACACCTTC
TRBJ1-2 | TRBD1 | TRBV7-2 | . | CASSAPGQGDYGYTF | TGTGCCAGCAGCGCCCCGGGACAGGGAGACTATGGCTACACCTTC
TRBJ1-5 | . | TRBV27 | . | CASSSRQSQPQHF | TGTGCCAGCAGCTCGAGACAAAGTCAGCCCCAGCATTTT
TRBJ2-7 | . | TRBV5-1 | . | CASSPPGYEQYF | TGCGCCAGCAGCCCCCCCGGCTACGAGCAGTACTTC